Below, one T cell receptor beta chain is given with its context. Its antigen is as yet unknown. CDR1 MDHEN and CDR2 SYDVKM come from the germline V gene. The CDR3 length is 16 residues. With 5 bases clipped from V and 3 bases from J, the junction kept 7 bases outside the gene matches. The data belong to a study of post-analysis software for immune sequencing data. Study-level results: F measure clustering grouped samples strongly by preparation batch. Compared with controls, patients had more of about 5 TRBV segments, including TRBV5-6, TRBV5-1 and TRBV20-1. There was significantly lower normalized Chao1 diversity in multiple sclerosis patients than in controls.

cDNA libraries for TCR beta contained unique molecular identifiers. TCRdb recomputed calls from the PCR reads with MiXCR, one row per CDR3 protein. The table records roughly 800,000 distinct CDR3 sequences, 30% of them present only once. Sequenced: blood. The source is a girl aged 5-17 years with multiple sclerosis. The J gene is TRBJ1-3, the V gene TRBV28; 10 bases fit TRBD1. CDR3 sequence reads: CASSDSDRGDGNTIYF. The CDR3 DNA sequence: TGTGCCAGCAGTGACTCGGACAGGGGGGATGGAAACACCATATATTTT. Filled out from reference TRBV28 and TRBJ1-3, the complete variable domain reads DVKVTQSSRYLVKRTGEKVFLECVQDMDHENMFWYRQDPGLGLRLIYFSYDVKMKEKGDIPEGYSVSREKKERFSLILESASTNQTSMYLCASSDSDRGDGNTIYFGEGSWLTVV.